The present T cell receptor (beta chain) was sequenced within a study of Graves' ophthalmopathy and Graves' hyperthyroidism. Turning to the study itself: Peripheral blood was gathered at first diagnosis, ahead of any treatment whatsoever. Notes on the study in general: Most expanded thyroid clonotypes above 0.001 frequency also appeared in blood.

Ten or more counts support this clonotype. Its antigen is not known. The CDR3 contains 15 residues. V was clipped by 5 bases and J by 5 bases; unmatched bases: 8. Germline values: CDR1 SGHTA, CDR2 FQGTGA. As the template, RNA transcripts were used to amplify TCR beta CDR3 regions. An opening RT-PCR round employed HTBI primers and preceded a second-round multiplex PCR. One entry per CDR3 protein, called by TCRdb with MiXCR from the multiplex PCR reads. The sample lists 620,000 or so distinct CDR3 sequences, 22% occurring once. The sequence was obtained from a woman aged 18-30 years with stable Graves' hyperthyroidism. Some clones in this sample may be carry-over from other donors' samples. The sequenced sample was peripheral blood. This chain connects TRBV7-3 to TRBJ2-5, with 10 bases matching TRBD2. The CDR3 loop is CASSVSGGATETQYF. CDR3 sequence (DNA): TGTGCCAGCAGCGTAAGCGGGGGGGCCACTGAGACCCAGTACTTC.